This T cell receptor beta chain was sequenced in a study of cytomegalovirus exposure and HLA in healthy donors. Vbeta (60) and Jbeta (13) primers were used in the PCR. Using immunoSEQ multiplex PCR, the repertoire was profiled, and TCRdb retains in-frame clones only, with some absent. Among over 150,000 clones listed, less than 90% were seen once. CDR3 length equals 17 residues. Germline V CDR1 and CDR2: SGHAT, FQNNGV. V was pared by 2 bases and J by 7 bases, with 11 bases of the junction left unmatched. Source material: PBMCs. The chain recombines TRBV11-2 with TRBJ2-2, with 9 nucleotides matching TRBD2. The receptor's source is a man aged 50-60 years in good health and CMV-seronegative. CDR3 in DNA: TGTGCCAGCAGCTTATTTAGCCCTAGCGGGAACCACGGGGAGCTGTTTTTT. This sequence encodes CASSLFSPSGNHGELFF.